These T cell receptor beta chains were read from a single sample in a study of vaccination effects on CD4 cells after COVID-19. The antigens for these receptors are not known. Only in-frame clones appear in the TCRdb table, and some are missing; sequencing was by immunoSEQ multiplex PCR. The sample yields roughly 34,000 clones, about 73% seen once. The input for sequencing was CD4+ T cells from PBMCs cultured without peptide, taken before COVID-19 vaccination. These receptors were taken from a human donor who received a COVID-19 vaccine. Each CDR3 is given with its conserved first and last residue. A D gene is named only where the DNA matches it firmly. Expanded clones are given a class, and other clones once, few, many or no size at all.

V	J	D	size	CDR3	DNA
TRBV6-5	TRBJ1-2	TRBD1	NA	CASNTRRTGYGYTF	TGTGCCAGCAACACGAGAAGGACAGGTTATGGCTACACCTTC
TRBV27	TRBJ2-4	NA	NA	CASSSSGTGLILAKNIQYF	TGTGCCAGCAGTTCATCCGGGACTGGATTAATACTAGCCAAAAACATTCAGTACTTC
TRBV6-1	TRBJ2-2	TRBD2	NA	CASSDRAGGPGELFF	TGTGCCAGCAGTGACAGGGCGGGAGGGCCCGGGGAGCTGTTTTTT
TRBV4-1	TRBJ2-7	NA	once	CASSQVNLIQMDEQYF	TGCGCCAGCAGCCAAGTGAACCTTATCCAAATGGACGAGCAGTACTTC
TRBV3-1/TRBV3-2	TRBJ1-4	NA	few	CASSQVTRGEKLFF	TGTGCCAGCAGCCAAGTGACTCGAGGAGAAAAACTGTTTTTT
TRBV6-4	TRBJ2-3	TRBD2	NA	CASWDGGAVLYLTDTQYF	TGTGCCAGTTGGGACGGGGGGGCCGTACTCTACCTCACAGATACGCAGTATTTT
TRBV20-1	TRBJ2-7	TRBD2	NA	CSASPRTSGALEQYF	TGCAGTGCTAGTCCCCGGACTAGCGGGGCCCTCGAGCAGTACTTC
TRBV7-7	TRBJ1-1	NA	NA	CASSVNENTEAFF	TGTGCCAGCAGCGTGAATGAGAACACTGAAGCTTTCTTT
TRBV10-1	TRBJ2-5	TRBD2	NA	CASSTGTSGKQETQYF	TGCGCCAGCAGTACCGGGACTAGCGGGAAACAAGAGACCCAGTACTTC
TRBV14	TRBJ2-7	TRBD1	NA	CASSHFGQGVHEQYF	TGTGCCAGCAGCCATTTCGGACAGGGGGTCCACGAGCAGTACTTC
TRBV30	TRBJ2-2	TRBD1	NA	CAWTPPGTGVTGELFF	TGTGCCTGGACTCCCCCCGGGACAGGGGTCACCGGGGAGCTGTTTTTT
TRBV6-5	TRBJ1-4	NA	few	CASWGRDATNEKLFF	TGTGCCAGCTGGGGCAGGGACGCAACTAATGAAAAACTGTTTTTT
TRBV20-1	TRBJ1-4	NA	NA	CSASVREELFF	TGCAGTGCTAGCGTCCGGGAGGAACTGTTTTTT
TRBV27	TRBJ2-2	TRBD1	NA	CASRPGQGLPGELFF	TGTGCCAGCAGACCGGGACAGGGGCTGCCCGGGGAGCTGTTTTTT
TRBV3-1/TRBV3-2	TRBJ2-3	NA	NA	CASRTGGGPGTDTQYF	TGTGCCAGCCGTACTGGAGGGGGGCCGGGCACAGATACGCAGTATTTT
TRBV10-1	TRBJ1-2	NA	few	CASSAGTPYGYTF	TGCGCCAGCAGTGCCGGGACACCTTATGGCTACACCTTC
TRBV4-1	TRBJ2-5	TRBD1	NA	CASSRGKLDRSQETQYF	TGCGCCAGCAGCAGAGGAAAATTGGACAGGAGTCAAGAGACCCAGTACTTC
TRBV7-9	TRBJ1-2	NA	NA	CASSLGRGNYGYTF	TGTGCCAGCAGCTTAGGAAGGGGGAACTATGGCTACACCTTC
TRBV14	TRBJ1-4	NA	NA	CASSQDWGNEKLFF	TGTGCCAGCAGCCAAGATTGGGGCAATGAAAAACTGTTTTTT
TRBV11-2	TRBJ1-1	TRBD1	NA	CASSGGQRNTEAFF	TGTGCCAGCAGCGGGGGACAGAGGAACACTGAAGCTTTCTTT
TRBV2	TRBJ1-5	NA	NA	CASSVSDPQPQHF	TGTGCCAGCAGTGTATCCGATCCTCAGCCCCAGCATTTT
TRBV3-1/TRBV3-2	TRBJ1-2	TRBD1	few	CASRLTNLGQGAFSYGYTF	TGTGCCAGCAGACTAACGAATCTGGGACAGGGGGCCTTTAGCTATGGCTACACCTTC
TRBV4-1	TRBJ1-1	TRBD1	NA	CASSHLGRGTVNTEAFF	TGCGCCAGCAGCCACCTCGGCAGGGGGACGGTGAACACTGAAGCTTTCTTT
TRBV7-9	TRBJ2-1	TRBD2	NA	CASSWTSGNEQFF	TGTGCCAGCAGCTGGACTAGCGGGAATGAGCAGTTCTTC
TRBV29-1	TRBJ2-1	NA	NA	CSVADTGLGYNEQFF	TGCAGCGTTGCTGATACAGGGCTGGGATACAATGAGCAGTTCTTC
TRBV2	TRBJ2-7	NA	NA	CASEGVGSYEQYF	TGTGCCAGCGAAGGGGTGGGATCCTACGAGCAGTACTTC
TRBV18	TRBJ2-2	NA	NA	CASSPAVTTGELFF	TGTGCCAGCTCACCCGCAGTAACCACCGGGGAGCTGTTTTTT
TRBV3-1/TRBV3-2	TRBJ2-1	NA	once	CASSQDYNEQFF	TGTGCCAGCAGCCAGGATTACAATGAGCAGTTCTTC
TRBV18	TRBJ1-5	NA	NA	CASSPTEKLNQPQHF	TGTGCCAGCTCACCAACAGAGAAGCTAAATCAGCCCCAGCATTTT
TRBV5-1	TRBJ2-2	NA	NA	CASNLRAKEHANTGELFF	TGCGCCAGCAACCTACGCGCAAAAGAACACGCGAACACCGGGGAGCTGTTTTTT
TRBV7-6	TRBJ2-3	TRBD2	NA	CASSKRISGAPEQYF	TGTGCCAGCAGCAAGAGGATCAGCGGGGCACCAGAGCAGTATTTT